This T cell receptor beta chain was obtained from a study of PD-1 blockade in classical Hodgkin lymphoma. Assay used: immunoSEQ multiplex PCR; TCRdb lists only in-frame clones, some missing. The top ten clones hold 0.45% to 0.65% of a sample with 20,000 to 25,000 clones, around 90% of them seen once. The time point: newly diagnosed, previously untreated cHL patient sample. Magnetic depletion of unwanted cells isolated CD4+ T cells from thawed PBMCs. For comparison, PBMCs from newly diagnosed, untreated classical Hodgkin lymphoma were used. General study findings and limits: Causes of the repertoire differences remain undefined, possibly disease activity or prior therapy. Compared with healthy donors, newly diagnosed patients reportedly showed lower baseline TCR diversity.

Details on this clone: Its target is unknown.

The specimen sequenced was CD4+ T cells from blood. The source is a human donor with classical Hodgkin lymphoma.

The CDR3 sequence is CASSLAGTGVFSPLHF. The CDR3 nucleotides read TGCGCCAGCAGCTTGGCCGGGACAGGGGTTTTTTCACCCCTCCACTTT. The chain joins TRBV5-1 to TRBJ1-6; 10 bases match TRBD1. The CDR3 is 16 amino acids. V was clipped by 0 bases and J by 9 bases; unmatched bases: 6. Per germline, CDR1 SGHRS and CDR2 YFSETQ.